This TCR beta chain was found in a study of regulatory and conventional T cells in RAG deficiency. Study-wide context: Autoimmunity is frequent in combined immunodeficiency with hypomorphic RAG mutations. Study-level points and caveats: In Omenn syndrome, Treg and Tconv repertoires overlapped >85%. RAG-deficient patients showed markedly lower Shannon entropy and higher Simpson indices than control T-cell subsets. Omenn syndrome and CID/AS patients had about 100-fold fewer unique Treg TCR beta sequences, versus roughly 10-fold elsewhere.

Produced via immunoSEQ multiplex PCR; TCRdb's table is partial and in-frame only. The top ten clones hold almost 1.5% of a sample with about 9,100 clones, 90% to 95% of them seen once. There are 11 residues in the CDR3. Germline V gene sequence: CDR1 DFQATT, CDR2 SNEGSKA (reference sequence). V dropped 3 bases and J dropped 6; count of bases not matched to a gene: 2. Conventional CD4+ T cells were sorted from blood as CD25-low CD127-high cells. Comment on this clone: Its antigen is not known.

Sequencing used CD4+ effector T cells sorted from blood. The chain links TRBV20-1 to TRBJ2-7; 7 nucleotides match TRBD1. The sequence came from a human donor with RAG deficiency presenting as severe combined immunodeficiency. The CDR3 DNA follows: TGCAGTGCTAGGACAGGGAGCGAGCAGTACTTC. This gives the protein CSARTGSEQYF.